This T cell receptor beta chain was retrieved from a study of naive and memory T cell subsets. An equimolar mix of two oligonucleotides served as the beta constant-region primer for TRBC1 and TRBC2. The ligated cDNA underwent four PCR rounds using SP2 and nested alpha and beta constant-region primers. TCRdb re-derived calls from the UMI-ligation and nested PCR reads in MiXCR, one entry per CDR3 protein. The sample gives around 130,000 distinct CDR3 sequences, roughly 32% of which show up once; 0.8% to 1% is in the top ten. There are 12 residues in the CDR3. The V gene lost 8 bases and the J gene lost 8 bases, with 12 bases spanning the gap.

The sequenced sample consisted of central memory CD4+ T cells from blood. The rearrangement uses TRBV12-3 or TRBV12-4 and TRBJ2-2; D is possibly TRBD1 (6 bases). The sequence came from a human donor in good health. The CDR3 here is CASGLGTGELFF. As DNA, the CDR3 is TGTGCCAGCGGGCTCGGGACAGGGGAGCTGTTTTTT.